This T cell receptor (beta chain) emerged from a study of T cells in Graves' hyperthyroidism and ophthalmopathy. Each diagnosis was grounded in clinical symptoms, serum thyroxine and TRAb, thyroid ultrasound, and orbital computed tomography. Amplification of TCR beta CDR3 regions used RNA as the template. The HTBI primer set drove a first-round RT-PCR of the TCR CDR3. TCRdb analysed the multiplex PCR reads with MiXCR anew, one entry per CDR3 protein. The sample has roughly 740,000 distinct CDR3 sequences, about 17% seen once. This TCR was sampled from a man aged 18 to 29 with Graves' hyperthyroidism. The sample comprised blood.

CDR3 loop: CSVGQEATDTQYF. CDR3 sequence (DNA): TGCAGCGTTGGACAGGAGGCCACAGATACGCAGTATTTT. The rearrangement links TRBV29-1 to TRBJ2-3; perhaps TRBD1 as D (6 bases). The CDR3 has 13 residues. Trimming left V 4 bases short and J 2 bases short, with 10 bases between. The germline V gene has CDR1 SQVTM and CDR2 ANQGSEA.